The rows below give T cell receptor beta chains drawn from one sample of a study of cytomegalovirus exposure and HLA in healthy donors. Clones were read by immunoSEQ multiplex PCR, and TCRdb kept only the in-frame ones, dropping some. The sample shows roughly 130,000 clones, roughly 70% of them seen only once. Sequenced material: PBMCs. Receptors were obtained from a man aged 18 to 30 in good health and CMV-seropositive. The conserved cysteine and the conserved F or W are not part of the CDR3 here. A clone size is listed for some rows: how often the clone was seen (once, few, many), or a class if it is expanded.

>once|TRBV19
ASSILAGDTGELF
>NA|TRBV9
ASSEAIDFYGYT
>NA|TRBV2
ASTRDSSNQPQH
>NA|TRBV4-1
ASSQDRSAGGHEQY
>NA|TRBV5-4
ASREGLDPYEQY
>NA|TRBV2
ASRATGFSETQY
>NA|TRBV5-1
ASSGGTGANTGELF
>NA|TRBV21-1
ASSKGADLFYEQY
>few|TRBV4-1
ASSQDEGGTEAF
>NA|TRBV19
ASRQGISDYGYT
>NA|TRBV5-6
ASSFLSFGTGMEGYT
>NA|TRBV13
ASSSTGLALGADTQY
>NA|TRBV30
AWRGSGANVLT
>NA|TRBV28
ASSLPNQPQH
>NA|TRBV9
ASSLTSGRTDTQY
>NA|TRBV9
ASSEGPNEKLF
>NA|TRBV15
ATSRGEGGIYEQY
>NA|TRBV27
ASSIQGARQPQH
>NA|TRBV30
AWSSGFHYGYT
>NA|TRBV7-2
ASSFSGEHYNEQF
>few|TRBV7-2
ASSLDGGGGPSLQY
>NA|TRBV19
ASSTRDGRVQPQH
>NA|TRBV6-5
ASSRTGANQPQH
>few|TRBV15
ATSTTGFEQF
>NA|TRBV28
ASSLGQVLLY
>NA|TRBV2
ASKGQAYEQC
>few|TRBV2
ASVGGDGYT
>NA|TRBV6-5
ASSYSGQGVSEQF
>NA|TRBV9
ASSPSWTGEYEQY
>NA|TRBV7-3
ASSQSSSGSDEQF
>NA|TRBV7-8
ASSSGRASGANVLT
>NA|TRBV10-3
AISEGTEYGYT
>NA|TRBV7-9
ASSRGQNYEQY
>NA|TRBV21-1
ASSAGSQYNEQF
>once|TRBV7-9
ASSPRGGATDTQY
>NA|TRBV28
ASSPQGPNEKLF
>NA|TRBV28
ASSNYRAISYEQF
>NA|TRBV28
ASQQATGLAYEQY
>NA|TRBV5-4
ASSLDRGTYEQY
>NA|TRBV5-4
ASSLGSFGSYEQY
>NA|TRBV27
ASSYLLNYDRQY
>NA|TRBV5-5
ASRRSGANVLT
>NA|TRBV6-6
ASSPAGFGELF
>NA|TRBV11-2
ASSRQLYEQY
>once|TRBV30
AWRLQGANGELF
>NA|TRBV30
AWRGDRGGSYNEQF
>NA|TRBV13
ASTYRTSGSYEQY
>once|TRBV4-1
ASSSGDRDTGELF
>NA|TRBV13
ASSPSGGMNTEAF
>NA|TRBV6-5
ASSYGRGFSYEQY